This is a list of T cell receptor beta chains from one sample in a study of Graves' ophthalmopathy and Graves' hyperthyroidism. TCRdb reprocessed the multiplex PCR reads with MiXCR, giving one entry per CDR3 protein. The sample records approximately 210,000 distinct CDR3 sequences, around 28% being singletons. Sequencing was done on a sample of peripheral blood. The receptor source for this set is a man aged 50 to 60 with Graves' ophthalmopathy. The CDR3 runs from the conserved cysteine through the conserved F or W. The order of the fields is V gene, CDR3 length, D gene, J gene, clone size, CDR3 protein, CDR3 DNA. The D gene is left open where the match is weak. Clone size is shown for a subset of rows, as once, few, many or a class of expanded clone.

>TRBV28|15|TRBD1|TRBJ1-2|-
CASGTIRGVVYGYTF
TGTGCCAGCGGAACCATCAGGGGGGTAGTCTATGGCTACACCTTC
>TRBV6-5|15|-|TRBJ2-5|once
CASSSLRQGQETQYF
TGTGCCAGCAGTTCCCTTCGGCAGGGCCAAGAGACCCAGTACTTC
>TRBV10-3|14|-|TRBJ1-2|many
CAISVAEDYRGYTF
TGTGCCATCAGTGTTGCCGAGGATTATCGAGGCTACACCTTC
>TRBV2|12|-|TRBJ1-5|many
CASAGSNQPQHF
TGTGCCAGCGCGGGGAGTAATCAGCCCCAGCATTTT
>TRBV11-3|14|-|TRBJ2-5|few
CASSERRGGETQYF
TGTGCCAGCAGCGAGAGGCGGGGCGGAGAGACCCAGTACTTC
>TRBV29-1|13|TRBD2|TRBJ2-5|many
CSVEGLAEETQYF
TGCAGCGTTGAGGGGCTAGCGGAAGAGACCCAGTACTTC
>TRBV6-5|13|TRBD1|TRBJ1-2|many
CASIDTGDGGYTF
TGTGCCAGCATCGATACAGGGGACGGAGGCTACACCTTC
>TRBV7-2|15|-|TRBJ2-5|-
CASSPTRGSQETQYF
TGTGCCAGCAGCCCGACCAGGGGATCCCAAGAGACCCAGTACTTC
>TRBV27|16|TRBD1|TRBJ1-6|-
CASSLSQGAEVLPLHF
TGTGCCAGCAGTTTGTCACAGGGGGCGGAGGTGTTACCCCTCCACTTT
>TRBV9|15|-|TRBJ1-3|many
CASSVGWSSGNTIYF
TGTGCCAGCAGCGTAGGCTGGAGCTCTGGAAACACCATATATTTT
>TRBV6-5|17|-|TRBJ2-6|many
CASSYSGAYSGANVLTF
TGTGCCAGCAGTTACTCTGGGGCTTACTCTGGGGCCAACGTCCTGACTTTC
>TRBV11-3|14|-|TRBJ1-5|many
CASSLSGEFQPQHF
TGTGCCAGCAGCTTATCAGGGGAATTTCAGCCCCAGCATTTT
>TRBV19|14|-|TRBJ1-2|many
CASEATGIGYGYTF
TGTGCCAGTGAAGCTACAGGGATTGGATATGGCTACACCTTC
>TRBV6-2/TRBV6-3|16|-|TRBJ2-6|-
CASSYGASDGANVLTF
TGTGCCAGCAGTTACGGGGCTAGCGACGGGGCCAACGTCCTGACTTTC
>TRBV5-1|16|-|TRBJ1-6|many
CASSLDPGSYNSPLHF
TGCGCCAGCAGCTTGGATCCAGGCTCCTATAATTCACCCCTCCACTTT
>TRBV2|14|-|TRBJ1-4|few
CASKQTGPNEKLFF
TGTGCCAGCAAACAAACGGGGCCTAATGAAAAACTGTTTTTT
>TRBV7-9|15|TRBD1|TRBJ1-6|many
CASSFGTGDNSPLHF
TGTGCCAGCAGCTTTGGGACAGGGGACAATTCACCCCTCCACTTT
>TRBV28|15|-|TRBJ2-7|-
CASSLTAALSYEQYF
TGTGCCAGCAGTTTGACGGCAGCCCTTTCCTACGAGCAGTACTTC
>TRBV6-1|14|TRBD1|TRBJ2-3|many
CASSEYRGGDTQYF
TGTGCCAGCAGTGAATACAGGGGCGGGGATACGCAGTATTTT
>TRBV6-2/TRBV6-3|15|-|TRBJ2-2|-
CASSLYRGGTGELFF
TGTGCCAGCAGTTTGTACAGGGGAGGAACCGGGGAGCTGTTTTTT
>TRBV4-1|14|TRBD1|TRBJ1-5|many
CASSQEDRVQPQHF
TGCGCCAGCAGCCAAGAAGACAGGGTGCAGCCCCAGCATTTT
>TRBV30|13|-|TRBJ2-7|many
CAWSQSRVYEQYF
TGTGCCTGGAGCCAGTCCAGGGTGTACGAGCAGTACTTC
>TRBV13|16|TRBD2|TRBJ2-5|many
CASSFPGTSGQETQYF
TGTGCCAGCAGCTTCCCCGGGACTAGCGGCCAAGAGACCCAGTACTTC
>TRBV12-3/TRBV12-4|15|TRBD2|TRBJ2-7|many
CASSRTSGRAGEQYF
TGTGCCAGCAGCCGAACTAGCGGGAGGGCCGGCGAGCAGTACTTC
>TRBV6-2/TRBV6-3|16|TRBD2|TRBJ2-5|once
CASSFRGLAGVETQYF
TGTGCCAGCAGTTTCCGGGGACTAGCGGGAGTGGAGACCCAGTACTTC
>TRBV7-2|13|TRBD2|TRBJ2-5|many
CASSLSGGETQYF
TGTGCCAGCAGCTTATCGGGAGGCGAGACCCAGTACTTC
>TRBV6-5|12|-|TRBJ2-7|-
CASSSYRYEQYF
TGTGCCAGCAGTTCGTATAGGTACGAGCAGTACTTC
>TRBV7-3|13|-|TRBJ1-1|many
CASSWGLGTEAFF
TGTGCCAGCAGTTGGGGTTTAGGCACTGAAGCTTTCTTT
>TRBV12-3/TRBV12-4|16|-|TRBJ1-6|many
CASSPPDLGLSSPLHF
TGTGCCAGCAGTCCTCCGGACCTAGGCTTAAGCTCACCCCTCCACTTT